A single sample gave rise to the 8 T cell receptor beta chains below, sequenced in a study of T-cell memory formation after mild COVID-19. TCRdb re-derived calls from the 5' RACE reads in MiXCR, one entry per CDR3 protein. The sample yields under 450,000 distinct CDR3 sequences, 13% to 15% seen once. The sequencing sample was made of PBMCs or a T cell subset sorted from them (not recorded which). Receptors were obtained from a man between 18 and 29 years old who had mild COVID-19 (a few samples of this study predate the infection). Cell type and time point are not known.

This clonotype was seen only a few times. This CDR3 reads CASSETPRGQSSYEQYV. In DNA form, the CDR3 reads TGTGCCAGCAGTGAAACACCGAGGGGGCAATCCTCCTACGAGCAGTACGTC. The chain links TRBV25-1 to TRBJ2-7, with TRBD1 identical over 7 bases. Germline V gives CDR1 MGHDK, CDR2 SYGVNS. This CDR3 region has 17 residues. J was trimmed by 0 bases and V by 2 bases; bases with no gene match: 10.

The chain joins TRBV5-1 to TRBJ1-4, with D unresolved. Germline V gene sequence: CDR1 SGHRS, CDR2 YFSETQ. This CDR3 has 15 residues. Trimming removed 4 bases at V and 8 bases at J, with 18 bases between. In DNA, the CDR3 is TGCGCCAGCAGCCAATCGGACGGTGGGATGGAAAAACTGTTTTTT. Translated, it gives CASSQSDGGMEKLFF.

The J gene is TRBJ1-2, the V gene TRBV12-3 or TRBV12-4; perhaps TRBD1 as D (6 bases). The CDR3 is 12 residues long. Trimming shortened V by 6 bases and J by 7 bases, and 12 bases separated the two germline ends. This CDR3 is CASSAGGSGYTF. The CDR3 DNA follows: TGTGCCAGCAGCGCCGGGGGCAGTGGCTACACCTTC.

A note on this clonotype: One end of the junction is discordant with germline, which a read error may explain. The chain couples TRBV20-1 to TRBJ1-1; D is unresolved. The length of the CDR3 is 14 residues. Germline CDR1 reads DFQATT; CDR2 reads SNEGSKA (reference sequence). The CDR3 loop is CSAYKGSGNNEAFF. The CDR3 DNA reads as TGCAGTGCTTATAAGGGAAGTGGGAACAATGAAGCTTTCTTT.

This clonotype was seen many times. V gene TRBV6-2 or TRBV6-3 combines with J gene TRBJ1-2, with D possibly TRBD1 on 6 matching bases. Trimming shortened V by 2 bases and J by 6 bases, and 16 bases separated the two germline ends. From germline, CDR1 is MNHEY and CDR2 SVGEGT. The CDR3 loop spans 15 amino acids. The CDR3 sequence is CASSYRKGTLNGYTF. DNA for the CDR3: TGTGCCAGCAGTTACCGGAAGGGGACACTCAATGGCTACACCTTC.

This clonotype was recorded many times. This chain links TRBV5-1 with TRBJ1-6, with no clear D. Trimming cost V 7 bases and J 8 bases, with 13 bases left between them. The CDR3 totals 13 residues. Germline values: CDR1 SGHRS, CDR2 YFSETQ. The CDR3 DNA sequence: TGCGCCAGCGCGCTTAAAAAGGATTCACCCCTCCACTTT. It yields the protein CASALKKDSPLHF.

The chain combines TRBV5-1 with TRBJ2-7; the D is unclear. The CDR3 loop spans 14 amino acids. V was clipped by 0 bases and J by 2 bases, with 9 bases between them. Germline V gives CDR1 SGHRS, CDR2 YFSETQ. The DNA of the CDR3 is TGCGCCAGCAGCTTGGGTGGAGAAACCTACGAGCAGTACTTC. Its translation: CASSLGGETYEQYF.

The rearrangement joins TRBV19 to TRBJ2-2; D remains unclear. Trimming took 1 base from V and 5 from J, leaving 2 bases between them. CDR3 length: 12 residues. Germline CDR1 is LNHDA and CDR2 is SQIVND (reference sequence). The CDR3 DNA sequence: TGTGCCAGTAGTATAGGGACCGGGGAGCTGTTTTTT. Its translation: CASSIGTGELFF.